This passage covers 20 T cell receptor beta chains from one sample sequenced in a study of cytomegalovirus exposure and HLA in healthy donors. 60 Vbeta and 13 Jbeta primers were used in PCR. Measured with immunoSEQ multiplex PCR; TCRdb has only the in-frame clones, and not every one. The data hold 150,000 to 180,000 clones, with roughly 74% observed a single time. The source material was PBMCs. These receptors were collected from a man aged 18 to 29 in good health and CMV-seronegative.

V is TRBV27 and J is TRBJ2-7, with TRBD1 matching 7 bases. Per the germline V gene, CDR1 is MNHEY and CDR2 is SMNVEV (reference sequence). The V gene end was trimmed by 1 base and the J gene end by 3 bases; junction bases not matched to a gene: 3. The CDR3 totals 14 residues. For the CDR3, the DNA is TGTGCCAGCAGTTTATACGGGGACAGCTACGAGCAGTACGTC. Its protein product is CASSLYGDSYEQYV.

This clone was seen just once. Germline is not matched at one junction end, which may reflect a read error. This sequence joins TRBV7-9 and TRBJ1-1; weak D call: TRBD1 (6 bases). CDR1 and CDR2 (germline): SEHNR, FQNEAQ (reference sequence). The CDR3 length is 17 residues. CDR3 coding DNA: TGTTCCAGCAGCTACGTTGAGGACAGTACCTCGAACACTGAAGCTTTCTTT. Translated, it gives CSSSYVEDSTSNTEAFF.

The chain carries TRBV6-4 and TRBJ1-1; tentative D call: TRBD1 (6 bases). From germline, CDR1 is MRHNA and CDR2 SNTAGT. This CDR3 spans 13 amino acids. V lost 5 bases to trimming and J lost 3 bases, with 10 bases between them. CDR3 nucleotide sequence: TGTGCCAGCAGTCGAGGGGGGGACACTGAAGCTTTCTTT. Amino acids: CASSRGGDTEAFF.

The chain joins TRBV18 to TRBJ1-3, with D possibly being TRBD1 (6 bases). Trimming cost V 5 bases and J 0 bases, with 11 bases left between them. The CDR3 length is 15 residues. The germline V gene has CDR1 KGHSH and CDR2 LQKENI. DNA of the CDR3: TGTGCCAGCTCATCTCAAGGGGGCTCTGGAAACACCATATATTTT. Its protein is CASSSQGGSGNTIYF.

The V and J genes are TRBV4-3 and TRBJ1-2, with 8 bases that match TRBD1. The V and J ends lost 4 bases and 0 bases, in that order; junction bases with no gene match: 1. The CDR3 contains 14 residues. Germline V gene data show CDR1 as LGHNA and CDR2 as YSLEER. The CDR3 spells CASSLTGANYGYTF. The DNA of the CDR3 is TGCGCCAGCAGCCTGACAGGGGCTAACTATGGCTACACCTTC.

This chain uses TRBV5-1 with TRBJ2-2; 7 bases agree with TRBD1. Per germline, CDR1 SGHRS and CDR2 YFSETQ. V was pared by 4 bases and J by 5 bases, with 8 bases of the junction left unmatched. This CDR3 contains 15 residues. The DNA for the CDR3 is TGCGCCAGCAGCCTGATGACAGGGCTGACCGGGGAGCTGTTTTTT. Translation: CASSLMTGLTGELFF.

Here the CDR3 reads CASGTGDNEKLFF. The CDR3 DNA reads as TGTGCCAGTGGGACAGGGGATAATGAAAAACTGTTTTTT. This sequence joins TRBV28 and TRBJ1-4, with 10 bases that match TRBD1. This CDR3 region has 13 residues. V was clipped by 9 bases and J by 4 bases; unmatched bases: 2. CDR1 is MDHEN, CDR2 SYDVKM, per germline. Looking up the rest from reference TRBV28 and TRBJ1-4 gives the full variable domain: DVKVTQSSRYLVKRTGEKVFLECVQDMDHENMFWYRQDPGLGLRLIYFSYDVKMKEKGDIPEGYSVSREKKERFSLILESASTNQTSMYLCASGTGDNEKLFFGSGTQLSVL.

This sequence joins TRBV23-1 and TRBJ1-5; maybe TRBD1 (6 bases). TRBV23-1 is filed as an ORF, its function uncertain. The CDR3 length is 19 residues. V was clipped by 2 bases and J by 3 bases, with 23 bases between them. CDR3 amino acids: CASSQIGPGQGPPNQPQHF. CDR3 sequence (DNA): TGCGCCAGCAGTCAAATCGGTCCCGGGCAGGGGCCCCCCAATCAGCCCCAGCATTTT.

A few counts support this clone. J is TRBJ2-1 and V is TRBV19; 7 positions match TRBD1. From germline, CDR1 is LNHDA and CDR2 SQIVND (reference sequence). Trimming cost V 5 bases and J 6 bases; bases outside gene matches: 4. This CDR3 comprises 13 residues. The CDR3 loop reads CASSLQGVNEQFF. The CDR3 nucleotides read TGTGCCAGTAGTCTCCAGGGGGTCAATGAGCAGTTCTTC.

V usage is TRBV18 and J usage is TRBJ2-3, with 8 bases fitting TRBD2. V lost 0 bases, J lost 1 base, and 3 bases stayed unmatched. CDR1 KGHSH and CDR2 LQKENI come from the germline V gene. This CDR3 contains 16 residues. The CDR3 reads CASSPPAGGGTDTQYF. In DNA form, the CDR3 reads TGTGCCAGCTCACCACCCGCGGGGGGCGGCACAGATACGCAGTATTTT. Drawing the rest from reference TRBV18 and TRBJ2-3, the complete variable domain is NAGVMQNPRHLVRRRGQEARLRCSPMKGHSHVYWYRQLPEEGLKFMVYLQKENIIDESGMPKERFSAEFPKEGPSILRIQQVVRGDSAAYFCASSPPAGGGTDTQYFGPGTRLTVL.

This rearrangement joins TRBV13 to TRBJ2-5; 9 positions match TRBD1. The CDR3 has 14 residues. V was clipped by 5 bases and J by 2 bases; unmatched bases: 3. The germline V gene encodes CDR1 PRHDT and CDR2 FYEKMQ (reference sequence). CDR3 protein: CASSGDRGQETQYF. As DNA, the CDR3 is TGTGCCAGCAGCGGAGACAGGGGGCAAGAGACCCAGTACTTC.

The rearrangement links TRBV11-2 to TRBJ1-3; maybe TRBD1 (5 bases). The CDR3 length is 15 residues. Deletions cut 5 bases from V and 3 bases from J, with 14 bases between. From germline, CDR1 is SGHAT and CDR2 FQNNGV. CDR3 residues: CASSPWRGGGNTIYF. CDR3 coding DNA: TGTGCCAGCAGCCCTTGGCGGGGCGGTGGAAACACCATATATTTT.

The chain couples TRBV5-6 to TRBJ1-3, with D maybe TRBD1 (6 bases). CDR1 and CDR2 from the germline V gene are SGHDT and YYEEEE. The CDR3 is 14 amino acids. Trimming removed 7 bases from V and 3 bases from J, with 14 bases in between. The CDR3 sequence is CASGNDRSGNTIYF. The CDR3, as DNA: TGTGCCAGCGGAAACGACAGGAGTGGAAACACCATATATTTT.

J is TRBJ1-2 and V is TRBV4-2, with D possibly matching TRBD1 (5 bases). The CDR3 totals 16 residues. The V gene's germline CDR1 is LGHNA and CDR2 YNFKEQ. V was cut by 3 bases and J by 5 bases, with 19 bases left in between. The CDR3 loop reads CASSQAGTSARYGYTF. In nucleotides, the CDR3 is TGTGCCAGCAGCCAGGCGGGGACCTCTGCCCGATATGGCTACACCTTC.

The chain joins TRBV11-2 to TRBJ1-5, with 8 bases matching TRBD1. CDR1 and CDR2 from the germline V gene are SGHAT and FQNNGV. J gave up 2 bases and V 5 bases, and 5 bases lay outside the gene matches. This CDR3 has 15 amino acids. The CDR3 nucleotides read TGTGCCAGCAGCATACAGGGGGGTGGCAATCAGCCCCAGCATTTT. It yields the protein CASSIQGGGNQPQHF.

This chain uses TRBV7-2 with TRBJ2-5; no definite D call. V shed 3 bases and J shed 2 bases, with 10 bases lying between them. The CDR3 is 14 amino acids. Germline V lookup: CDR1 SGHTA, CDR2 FQGNSA. The CDR3 sequence is CASSFDGLQETQYF. The DNA for the CDR3 is TGTGCCAGCAGCTTCGACGGGTTACAAGAGACCCAGTACTTC.

This chain uses TRBV19 with TRBJ1-1, with a possible D match to TRBD1 (6 bases). The CDR3 is 15 residues long. V lost 5 bases and J 0 bases, leaving 13 bases between the germline ends. Per the germline V gene, CDR1 is LNHDA and CDR2 is SQIVND (reference sequence). The CDR3 sequence is CASSLAAGVNTEAFF. DNA for the CDR3: TGTGCCAGTAGTTTGGCGGCAGGGGTGAACACTGAAGCTTTCTTT.

This chain uses TRBV19 with TRBJ1-1, with D tentatively TRBD1 (6 bases). CDR3 length: 14 residues. The germline gives CDR1 LNHDA, CDR2 SQIVND (reference sequence). V shed 2 bases and J shed 10 bases, with 17 bases lying between them. The DNA of the CDR3 is TGTGCCAGTAGTATATTTTCGACAGGCCTGGGAGCTTTCTTT. Its translation is CASSIFSTGLGAFF. Full variable domain (rest looked up from reference TRBV19 and TRBJ1-1): DGGITQSPKYLFRKEGQNVTLSCEQNLNHDAMYWYRQDPGQGLRLIYYSQIVNDFQKGDIAEGYSVSREKKESFPLTVTSAQKNPTAFYLCASSIFSTGLGAFFGQGTRLTVV.

V gene TRBV7-8 combines with J gene TRBJ2-1; no definite D call. This CDR3 comprises 17 residues. V was clipped by 0 bases and J by 5 bases, with 17 bases between them. CDR1 and CDR2 from the germline V gene are SGHVS and FQNEAQ. For the CDR3, the DNA is TGTGCCAGCAGCTTAGCGAAGGAACAGCTCCAAAACAATGAGCAGTTCTTC. It encodes CASSLAKEQLQNNEQFF.

The rearrangement links TRBV19 to TRBJ1-2, with D perhaps TRBD1 (5 bases). V was pared by 3 bases and J by 5 bases, with 10 bases between. The CDR3 totals 13 residues. CDR1 is LNHDA and CDR2 is SQIVND in the germline V gene (reference sequence). CDR3 bases: TGTGCCAGTAGTATTGGTTCAGGGTATGGCTACACCTTC. Translated, it gives CASSIGSGYGYTF.